The entry below gives a single T cell receptor beta chain sequence along with its context. Its antigen is as yet unknown. Naive CD8 cells lacked CD45RO and underwent positive selection for CCR7, leaving out terminally differentiated effector memory CD45RA+ cells. The study enrolled healthy HIV-negative adults without recent acute infections or vaccinations as donors. Method: immunoSEQ multiplex PCR; TCRdb's copy keeps in-frame clones and lacks some. Among a few hundred thousand clones, nearly 97% were seen once, and the ten largest hold roughly 0.1%. The data originate from a study of shared clonotypes between healthy human individuals. Study-level information: CD4 naive and CD4 memory each took three plates per donor, while CD8 naive took two and CD8 memory one. Study conclusions and caveats: All-four-donor shared clonotypes had higher generation probabilities than non-shared clonotypes did. Compared with memory subsets, naive subsets generally had larger estimated richness.

The CDR3 consists of 14 residues. The ends were cut back, 3 bases at V and 0 bases at J, with 6 bases in the middle. CDR1 and CDR2 (germline): LNHDA, SQIVND (reference sequence). The receptor comes from a woman aged 30 to 39 in good health. This chain links TRBV19 with TRBJ2-1, with D perhaps matching TRBD1 (5 bases). The sequencing sample was made of naive CD8+ T cells sorted from blood. The CDR3 reads CASSIRGSYNEQFF. The CDR3 DNA is TGTGCCAGTAGTATTAGGGGCTCCTACAATGAGCAGTTCTTC. Drawing the rest from reference TRBV19 and TRBJ2-1, the complete variable domain is DGGITQSPKYLFRKEGQNVTLSCEQNLNHDAMYWYRQDPGQGLRLIYYSQIVNDFQKGDIAEGYSVSREKKESFPLTVTSAQKNPTAFYLCASSIRGSYNEQFFGPGTRLTVL.